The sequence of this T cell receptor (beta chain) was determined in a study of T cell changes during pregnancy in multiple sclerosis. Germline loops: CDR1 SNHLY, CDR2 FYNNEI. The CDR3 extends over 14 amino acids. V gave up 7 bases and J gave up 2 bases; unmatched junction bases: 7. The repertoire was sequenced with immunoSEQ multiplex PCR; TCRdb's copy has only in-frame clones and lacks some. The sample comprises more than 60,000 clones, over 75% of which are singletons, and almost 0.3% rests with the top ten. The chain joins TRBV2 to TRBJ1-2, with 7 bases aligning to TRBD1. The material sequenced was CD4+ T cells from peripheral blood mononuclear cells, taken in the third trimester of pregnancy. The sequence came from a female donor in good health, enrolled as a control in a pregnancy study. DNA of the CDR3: TGTGCCAGCAAACCTACAGGGGCGAACTATGGCTACACCTTC. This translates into CASKPTGANYGYTF.